These 14 T cell receptor beta chains were sequenced from one sample in a study of Ad26.COV2.S vaccination and SARS-CoV-2 variants. As for treatment: around 19 received Ad26.COV2.S at low or high dose, single or two shots; roughly five received placebo; per-sample allocation not given. Sample collection was performed on day 63 after the first vaccine or placebo injection. Assay: immunoSEQ multiplex PCR; the TCRdb copy retains only in-frame clones and omits some. The sample carries about 480,000 clones, 87% recorded once. The sequencing here drew on peripheral blood, taken in a trial of Ad26.COV2.S vaccine versus placebo. These receptors were obtained from a person aged 18-60 years who received the Ad26.COV2.S COVID-19 vaccine or a placebo.

The chain employs TRBV11-3 and TRBJ2-2, with D uncertain. Germline V gives CDR1 SGHNT, CDR2 YENEEA. V lost 1 base to trimming and J lost 4 bases, with 4 bases between them. This CDR3 is 13 amino acids long. The CDR3 nucleotides read TGTGCCAGCAGCTTAGTCAGCACCGGGGAGCTGTTTTTT. Translated, it gives CASSLVSTGELFF.

The chain employs TRBV4-3 and TRBJ2-7; a possible D gene is TRBD1 (6 bases). The CDR3 covers 16 residues. V lost 0 bases and J 2 bases, leaving 14 bases between the germline ends. The V gene's germline CDR1 is LGHNA and CDR2 YSLEER. In DNA, the CDR3 is TGCGCCAGCAGCCAAGATCTAAACAGGGCCACCTACGAGCAGTACTTC. As protein: CASSQDLNRATYEQYF.

J is TRBJ1-2 and V is TRBV6-4, with unresolved D. The CDR3 consists of 14 residues. Trimming pared 0 bases from V and 4 bases from J, leaving 9 bases between. The germline V gene encodes CDR1 MRHNA and CDR2 SNTAGT. CDR3 loop: CASSDSNGVYGYTF. As DNA, the CDR3 is TGTGCCAGCAGTGACTCGAATGGGGTCTATGGCTACACCTTC.

This rearrangement joins TRBV27 to TRBJ1-2; 7 positions match TRBD1. With V trimmed by 4 bases and J by 3 bases, 2 bases remained unmatched. CDR3 length: 13 residues. CDR1 is MNHEY, CDR2 SMNVEV, per germline (reference sequence). CDR3 sequence: CASSYTGDYGYTF. CDR3 bases: TGTGCCAGCAGTTACACAGGGGACTATGGCTACACCTTC.

The gene calls are TRBV20-1 and TRBJ2-5, with D perhaps TRBD2 (6 bases). CDR3 length: 12 residues. V lost 3 bases, J lost 4 bases, and 9 bases lay in between. Per germline, CDR1 DFQATT and CDR2 SNEGSKA (reference sequence). CDR3 sequence: CSASLGGETQYF. The DNA of the CDR3 is TGCAGTGCTAGTCTGGGAGGAGAGACCCAGTACTTC.

The genes are TRBV12-3 or TRBV12-4 and TRBJ2-7; a weak D match, TRBD1 (6 bases). CDR3 length: 13 amino acids. Trimming removed 3 bases at V and 6 bases at J, with 12 bases between. CDR3 DNA sequence: TGTGCCAGCAGTTTTACAGGGATGGGCGAGCAGTACTTC. It codes for CASSFTGMGEQYF.

The V call is TRBV28, the J call TRBJ1-2; D possibly corresponds to TRBD1 (6 bases). The CDR3 contains 17 residues. V gave up 7 bases and J gave up 5 bases, with 26 bases separating them. The V gene's germline CDR1 is MDHEN and CDR2 SYDVKM. The CDR3 region has the DNA TGTGCCAGCATCCCCCCCGGACAGATTGGGATGTCGTATGGCTACACCTTC. As protein: CASIPPGQIGMSYGYTF.

This clone was seen just once. CDR3 sequence: CASSLDELSYEQYF. DNA of the CDR3: TGTGCCAGCAGTCTGGACGAGCTTTCGTACGAGCAGTACTTC. The V gene is TRBV7-8, the J gene TRBJ2-7; unclear D gene. This CDR3 is 14 amino acids long. CDR1 and CDR2 from the germline V gene are SGHVS and FQNEAQ. Trimming pared 6 bases from V and 4 bases from J, leaving 16 bases between.

The chain combines TRBV12-3 or TRBV12-4 with TRBJ1-4; the D gene is possibly TRBD1 (5 bases). V lost 5 bases and J 4 bases, leaving 8 bases between the germline ends. CDR3 size: 13 residues. The CDR3 coding sequence is TGTGCCAGCAGTCGGGGGGGTAATGAAAAACTGTTTTTT. Translation: CASSRGGNEKLFF.

The genes are TRBV28 and TRBJ2-1; TRBD2 matches 10 bases. Germline V gives CDR1 MDHEN, CDR2 SYDVKM. The V segment lost 4 bases and the J segment 4 bases; nucleotides outside the gene matches: 19. CDR3 length: 20 residues. The CDR3 protein is CASSSQLIAGGTTRYNEQFF. Written as DNA, the CDR3 is TGTGCCAGCAGTTCCCAATTAATAGCGGGAGGTACGACCAGGTACAATGAGCAGTTCTTC. The full variable domain, with the rest looked up from reference TRBV28 and TRBJ2-1, is DVKVTQSSRYLVKRTGEKVFLECVQDMDHENMFWYRQDPGLGLRLIYFSYDVKMKEKGDIPEGYSVSREKKERFSLILESASTNQTSMYLCASSSQLIAGGTTRYNEQFFGPGTRLTVL.

This clone was observed a single time. This rearrangement joins TRBV6-5 to TRBJ2-3; tentative D call: TRBD1 (5 bases). Looked up from germline, CDR1 is MNHEY and CDR2 is SVGAGI. With 4 bases removed from V and 7 bases from J, the gap between germline ends came to 12 bases. The CDR3 consists of 13 residues. The chain's CDR3 is CASSSARVNTQYF. The CDR3 coding sequence is TGTGCCAGCAGTTCGGCCAGGGTAAATACGCAGTATTTT.

The CDR3 is CASSQDPGLVSGELFF. The CDR3 DNA reads as TGCGCCAGCAGCCAGGATCCGGGACTAGTCTCCGGGGAGCTGTTTTTT. J is TRBJ2-2 and V is TRBV4-1; 8 bases match TRBD2. This CDR3 region has 16 residues. CDR1 is MGHRA, CDR2 YSYEKL, per germline. V trimming: 3 bases; J trimming: 6 bases; junction bases outside the gene matches: 9.

Only one count was recorded for this clone. The chain uses TRBV24-1 and TRBJ2-5; D is perhaps TRBD2 (5 bases). CDR1 is KGHDR and CDR2 is SFDVKD in the germline V gene. V lost 3 bases, J lost 5 bases, and 15 bases lay in between. CDR3 length equals 15 residues. In DNA form, the CDR3 reads TGTGCCACCAGTGATGGAGGCTCCCGTACGGAGACCCAGTACTTC. Translation: CATSDGGSRTETQYF.

The chain is built from TRBV10-3 and TRBJ2-1; TRBD2 agrees at 10 bases. V trimming: 2 bases; J trimming: 5 bases; junction bases outside the gene matches: 3. The CDR3 has 15 residues. CDR1 is ENHRY, CDR2 SYGVKD, per germline. CDR3 DNA: TGTGCCATCAGTGAGCAAGGACTAGCGGACAATGAGCAGTTCTTC. Translation gives CAISEQGLADNEQFF.